Listed below are T cell receptor beta chains from one sample, sequenced in a study of blood T cell repertoires in COVID-19. TCRdb keeps only in-frame clones here, not all; method: immunoSEQ multiplex PCR. The data contain 250,000 to 350,000 clones, approximately 89% of them seen just once; the ten biggest clones take up approximately 12%. Sequencing used peripheral blood. These receptors all come from an older woman with acute or convalescent COVID-19. CDR3s include the opening cysteine and the closing phenylalanine or tryptophan.

V gene,CDR3 protein
TRBV27,CASSFEGFTNYNEQFF
TRBV6-5,CASSYSGGRGEKLFF
TRBV18,CASSPRLVISNDEQFF
TRBV2,CASLGQDSSGNTIYF
TRBV7-3,CASSPTIGTGFDTQYF
TRBV7-2,CASRPPGLGTDTQYF
TRBV28,CASRPSVEDTEAFF
TRBV5-4,CASSLGLAGVSYEQYF
TRBV9,CASSVEGRGAGETQYF
TRBV28,CATQGQNTEAFF
TRBV19,CASSFGLAEITDTQYF
TRBV19,CASGPGYGYTF
TRBV6-2/TRBV6-3,CASSHPSPRRGGRETQYF
TRBV28,CASSFMNTEAFF
TRBV4-2,CASSQGGQEAFF
TRBV5-4,CASSLAGLGTEAFF
TRBV3-1/TRBV3-2,CASSQAPGVTYEQYF
TRBV6-5,CASSYGLAETYEQYF
TRBV9,CASSPGQGEGYTF
TRBV2,CASSEYERGPYEQYF
TRBV4-1,CASSQDGPPDRASNQPQHF
TRBV18,CASSPQSSGANVLTF
TRBV12-3/TRBV12-4,CASSLGQVYGYTF
TRBV6-6,CASSYSVGNTIYF
TRBV7-2,CASVRWAGQGSSYEQYF
TRBV6-5,CASRWFGEDTGELFF
TRBV5-6,CASSPGTPTMGGYTF
TRBV5-6,CASSRLVAAMAQYF
TRBV2,CARAGLSSGANVLTF
TRBV3-1/TRBV3-2,CASSQAVSGGYQETQYF
TRBV5-1,CASSRDSVTEAFF
TRBV5-6,CASSHGQGVGYGYTF
TRBV20-1,CSASWSRDEQFF
TRBV19,CASTRNTEAFF
TRBV18,CASAKSSGANVLTF
TRBV2,CASSMGDRGSYEQYF
TRBV7-2,CASSLARTGWLYEQYF
TRBV19,CASSRDRVFSPLHF